Following are 26 T cell receptor beta chains from one sample sequenced in a study of blood T cell repertoires in COVID-19 (dated by TCRdb to about 2020). The library came from the immunoSEQ multiplex PCR assay. TCRdb holds this immuneACCESS table with in-frame rearrangements only. Some clones are missing; in checked studies, unresolved V genes explain under half, and the rest has no known cause. In this sample the table shows more than 350,000 clones, just under 90% of which occur a single time. In total, the top ten clones hold about 9.4% of the sample. The sample was PBMCs or T cells enriched from blood (not recorded which). The receptor source for this set is a woman aged 45 to 65 who had recovered from COVID-19.

This clone was counted only a few times. The chain uses TRBV20-1 and TRBJ1-3; D remains unclear. The CDR3 spans 15 residues. The V gene lost 3 bases and the J gene lost 0 bases, with 12 bases spanning the gap. Germline lookup yields CDR1 DFQATT and CDR2 SNEGSKA (reference sequence). The CDR3 protein is CSASGLPFSGNTIYF. CDR3 sequence (DNA): TGCAGTGCTAGTGGGCTTCCCTTCTCTGGAAACACCATATATTTT.

This chain joins TRBV20-1 and TRBJ2-2, with a weak D call TRBD1 (6 bases). V lost 3 bases to trimming and J lost 3 bases, with 11 bases between them. The CDR3 has 14 amino acids. The germline V gene has CDR1 DFQATT and CDR2 SNEGSKA (reference sequence). CDR3 coding DNA: TGCAGTGCTAGTAGGGGGATCTACACCGGGGAGCTGTTTTTT. It yields the protein CSASRGIYTGELFF.

The chain uses TRBV3-1 (or the pseudogene TRBV3-2) and TRBJ1-2; D perhaps matches TRBD1 (6 bases). The CDR3 consists of 15 residues. The V gene lost 0 bases and the J gene lost 13 bases, with 21 bases spanning the gap. Germline loops: CDR1 LGHDT, CDR2 YNNKEL (reference sequence). The CDR3 nucleotides read TGTGCCAGCAGCCAAGAACGGGACACTCTCCGGGTTGGCACCTTC. Amino acid sequence: CASSQERDTLRVGTF.

The V and J genes are TRBV13 and TRBJ2-5, with 7 bases aligning to TRBD1. CDR3 length equals 15 residues. The ends lost 4 bases at V and 2 bases at J; junction bases unmatched: 7. The germline CDR1 and CDR2 sequences are PRHDT and FYEKMQ (reference sequence). CDR3 DNA: TGTGCCAGCAGCTCCCCGACAGGGCGGCAAGAGACCCAGTACTTC. It yields the protein CASSSPTGRQETQYF.

In DNA form, the CDR3 reads TGCGCCAGCAGTGATGGACTTGGCACAGATACGCAGTATTTT. Protein: CASSDGLGTDTQYF. V and J are TRBV10-2 and TRBJ2-3; weak D call: TRBD2 (5 bases). Germline V gene data show CDR1 as WSHSY and CDR2 as SAAADI. The length of the CDR3 is 14 residues. V was clipped by 3 bases and J by 1 base, with 8 bases between them.

The chain links TRBV9 to TRBJ1-5, with 8 bases identical to TRBD1. Germline values: CDR1 SGDLS, CDR2 YYNGEE. The CDR3 totals 14 residues. Germline trimming cut 3 bases from V and 5 bases from J; bases unmatched to any gene: 4. CDR3 amino acids: CASSAGTGYQPQHF. Here the CDR3 DNA reads TGTGCCAGCAGCGCAGGGACAGGTTATCAGCCCCAGCATTTT.

V and J are TRBV29-1 and TRBJ1-2; 7 nucleotides agree with TRBD1. Trimming cost V 7 bases and J 0 bases; bases outside gene matches: 5. This CDR3 has 13 residues. Germline-derived CDR1 and CDR2 are SQVTM and ANQGSEA. The CDR3 here is CSASTGTNYGYTF. As DNA, the CDR3 is TGCAGCGCTTCGACAGGGACTAACTATGGCTACACCTTC.

This clone was recorded only once. The gene calls are TRBV5-1 and TRBJ1-1; the D is unclear. The CDR3 length is 13 residues. Germline CDR1 reads SGHRS; CDR2 reads YFSETQ. Trimming took 2 bases from V and 7 from J, leaving 12 bases between them. The DNA for the CDR3 is TGCGCCAGCAGCTTCGAGGGCGCGGATGAAGCTTTCTTT. This encodes CASSFEGADEAFF.

The chain is built from TRBV19 and TRBJ1-2, with 8 nucleotides matching TRBD1. Trimming at V came to 5 bases and at J to 6 bases, leaving 11 bases not matched to a gene. This CDR3 region has 15 residues. The germline V gene has CDR1 LNHDA and CDR2 SQIVND (reference sequence). CDR3 amino acids: CASSSALRQGNGYTF. In DNA, the CDR3 is TGTGCCAGTAGTTCCGCCCTCCGACAGGGGAATGGCTACACCTTC.

The chain employs TRBV7-2 and TRBJ2-1; D not resolved. CDR3 size: 15 residues. The V gene's germline CDR1 is SGHTA and CDR2 FQGNSA. Trimming took off 6 bases at V and 1 base at J, with 13 bases between the two ends. The CDR3 loop reads CASSQNARSYNEQFF. CDR3 in DNA: TGTGCCAGCAGTCAAAATGCCAGGTCCTACAATGAGCAGTTCTTC.

The J gene is TRBJ1-2, the V gene TRBV5-4; a possible D gene is TRBD1 (5 bases). The CDR3 is 14 residues long. The V gene lost 4 bases and the J gene lost 6 bases, with 16 bases spanning the gap. The V gene's germline CDR1 is SGHNT and CDR2 YYREEE (reference sequence). CDR3 protein: CASSPLTGGDGYTF. The CDR3 nucleotides read TGTGCCAGCAGCCCCCTAACGGGGGGGGATGGCTACACCTTC.

The CDR3 reads CASSFEVGNREQYF. In DNA, the CDR3 is TGTGCCAGCAGCTTTGAGGTCGGCAATCGGGAGCAGTACTTC. V and J are TRBV5-4 and TRBJ2-7; D is ambiguous. CDR1 and CDR2 from the germline V gene are SGHNT and YYREEE (reference sequence). Trimming took off 2 bases at V and 7 bases at J, with 16 bases between the two ends. This CDR3 contains 14 residues.

As to this clone: The same CDR3 also results from other DNA sequences found in this sample. The chain joins TRBV7-9 to TRBJ1-1; D is unclear. Trimming removed 3 bases from V and 1 base from J, with 6 bases in between. This CDR3 spans 13 amino acids. Germline V gene data show CDR1 as SEHNR and CDR2 as FQNEAQ (reference sequence). In nucleotides, the CDR3 is TGTGCCAGCAGCTTCCAGGAGAACACTGAAGCTTTCTTT. Translation: CASSFQENTEAFF.

The chain couples TRBV20-1 to TRBJ2-7; TRBD1 matches at 7 bases. In germline, CDR1 is DFQATT, CDR2 SNEGSKA (reference sequence). This CDR3 has 11 amino acids. V lost 6 bases to trimming and J lost 6 bases; unmatched junction nucleotides: 5. In DNA, the CDR3 is TGCAGTGCGCGTTACAGGGGCGAGCAGTACTTC. Encoded protein: CSARYRGEQYF.

The chain couples TRBV4-2 to TRBJ1-2; TRBD1 is a possible D gene (6 bases). The ends were cut back, 0 bases at V and 7 bases at J, with 12 bases in the middle. This CDR3 has 14 residues. From germline, CDR1 is LGHNA and CDR2 YNFKEQ. The CDR3 loop reads CASSQETGQGGYTF. In DNA form, the CDR3 reads TGTGCCAGCAGCCAAGAAACAGGGCAGGGTGGCTACACCTTC.

This clone has just a few counts. The rearrangement uses TRBV30 and TRBJ2-7, with 11 nucleotides matching TRBD2. The ends lost 5 bases at V and 3 bases at J; junction bases unmatched: 6. Germline V CDR1 and CDR2: GTSNPN, SVGIG (reference sequence). This CDR3 comprises 14 residues. The CDR3 sequence: CAWGTSGGFYEQYF. The DNA of the CDR3 is TGTGCCTGGGGAACTAGCGGGGGCTTCTACGAGCAGTACTTC.

The chain couples TRBV5-4 to TRBJ2-7; D may be TRBD1 (6 bases). Trimming took 4 bases from V and 1 from J, leaving 15 bases between them. Germline V lookup: CDR1 SGHNT, CDR2 YYREEE (reference sequence). The CDR3 extends over 15 amino acids. CDR3 nucleotide sequence: TGTGCCAGCAGCCGGGGATGGGACACATCCTACGAGCAGTACTTC. Amino acid sequence: CASSRGWDTSYEQYF. The full variable domain, rest sourced from reference TRBV5-4 and TRBJ2-7, is ETGVTQSPTHLIKTRGQQVTLRCSSQSGHNTVSWYQQALGQGPQFIFQYYREEENGRGNFPPRFSGLQFPNYSSELNVNALELDDSALYLCASSRGWDTSYEQYFGPGTRLTVT.

J is TRBJ2-7 and V is TRBV20-1, with D uncertain. This CDR3 is built from 11 residues. Germline assignment: CDR1 DFQATT and CDR2 SNEGSKA (reference sequence). The V and J ends lost 0 bases and 5 bases respectively, with 5 bases between them. The CDR3 DNA sequence: TGCAGTGCTAGAGATTTAGACGAGCAGTACTTC. It yields the protein CSARDLDEQYF.

The chain uses TRBV11-2 and TRBJ2-2; 7 nucleotides line up with TRBD1. This CDR3 is 15 amino acids long. The germline V gene encodes CDR1 SGHAT and CDR2 FQNNGV. V shed 3 bases, J shed 2 bases, and the junction held 3 bases outside the gene matches. The CDR3 nucleotides read TGTGCCAGCAGCTTCGGGACAGTAAACACCGGGGAGCTGTTTTTT. This codes for CASSFGTVNTGELFF.

The rearrangement links TRBV7-2 to TRBJ2-5, with TRBD2 identical over 7 bases. CDR1 and CDR2 from the germline V gene are SGHTA and FQGNSA. This CDR3 has 16 amino acids. The V segment lost 2 bases and the J segment 1 base; nucleotides outside the gene matches: 7. DNA of the CDR3: TGTGCCAGCAGCTTACCTATGACTAGCCGCCAAGAGACCCAGTACTTC. It encodes CASSLPMTSRQETQYF.

The chain couples TRBV4-3 to TRBJ1-1, with 7 bases identical to TRBD1. The CDR3 contains 16 residues. In germline, CDR1 is LGHNA, CDR2 YSLEER. V lost 6 bases and J lost 0; bases outside the gene matches: 10. DNA of the CDR3: TGCGCCAGCAGTAAGGGGGCCCTGGTTATGAACACTGAAGCTTTCTTT. As protein: CASSKGALVMNTEAFF.

The J gene is TRBJ2-1, the V gene TRBV4-3; D ambiguous. Trimming took 0 bases from V and 2 from J, leaving 11 bases between them. The CDR3 spans 16 residues. The germline CDR1 and CDR2 sequences are LGHNA and YSLEER. In DNA, the CDR3 is TGCGCCAGCAGCCAAGATCAGGTATTGGCCTACAATGAGCAGTTCTTC. It specifies CASSQDQVLAYNEQFF.

The gene calls are TRBV4-2 and TRBJ1-2; D remains unclear. CDR1 and CDR2 from the germline V gene are LGHNA and YNFKEQ. V was clipped by 1 base and J by 4 bases, with 10 bases between them. This CDR3 region has 14 residues. CDR3 in DNA: TGTGCCAGCAGCCAAGTTGAGCGGGGCTATGGCTACACCTTC. Amino acid sequence: CASSQVERGYGYTF.

Only a few counts were recorded for this clone. The chain links TRBV18 to TRBJ2-7; 15 bases agree with TRBD2. Trimming cost V 4 bases and J 2 bases; bases outside gene matches: 3. The CDR3 extends over 16 amino acids. Germline V gene sequence: CDR1 KGHSH, CDR2 LQKENI. CDR3 in amino acids: CASSRGTSGGTYEQYF. CDR3 in DNA: TGTGCCAGCTCACGCGGGACTAGCGGGGGGACCTACGAGCAGTACTTC.

This clone has just a few counts. This rearrangement joins TRBV6-5 to TRBJ1-6, with 10 positions matching TRBD1. Looked up from germline, CDR1 is MNHEY and CDR2 is SVGAGI. CDR3 size: 15 residues. Unmatched junction bases numbered 0, after V lost 0 bases and J lost 7 bases. The CDR3 reads CASSYSGQGNSPLHF. For the CDR3, the DNA is TGTGCCAGCAGTTACTCGGGACAGGGGAATTCACCCCTCCACTTT.

V and J are TRBV6-5 and TRBJ2-3; 9 nucleotides match TRBD2. The CDR3 spans 16 residues. V lost 2 bases to trimming and J lost 7 bases; unmatched junction nucleotides: 10. Germline-derived CDR1 and CDR2 are MNHEY and SVGAGI. CDR3 region: CASSYAAGGPSHTQYF. CDR3 in DNA: TGTGCCAGCAGTTACGCGGCGGGGGGGCCTTCCCATACGCAGTATTTT.